This T cell receptor beta chain appears in the sequencing data of a study of CXCR3-negative and CXCR3-positive naive CD8 T cells. Findings and caveats of the study: Memory CD8+ cells showed much lower diversity, while both naive subsets were comparably high. Naive cells used TRBV-TRBJ genes in much the same way whether CXCR3-negative or CXCR3-positive; memory cells did not. The study found more hydrophobic TRB CDR3s in CXCR3-positive naive cells than in CXCR3-negative naive cells.

The CDR3 runs 14 residues. Germline V gene sequence: CDR1 SEHNR, CDR2 FQNEAQ (reference sequence). Through 5' RACE with UMI labels, the TRB cDNA libraries were prepared. Reanalyzing the 5' RACE reads, TCRdb keeps one entry per CDR3 protein, without DNA. The sample table sets out approximately 3,100 distinct CDR3 sequences. According to its frequency, this clonotype is medium-sized (0.01 to 0.1%). Its antigen is unidentified. Sequenced input: naive CXCR3+ CD8+ T cells from blood. Subset: CD45RO-CCR7+CD27+CD95- naive CD8+ T cells expressing CXCR3 (TNR3+). The rearrangement links TRBV7-9 to TRBJ2-5. The TCR comes from a human donor in good health. Some clones in this sample may be carry-over from other donors' samples. The CDR3 loop reads CASSLLSPQETQYF.